This T cell receptor (beta chain) emerged from a study of T cell responses to AZD1222 COVID-19 vaccine. The study's findings and limits: The study reported that nearly half of spike-specific TCRs target unmutated variant regions. Vaccine-associated CD4 TCRs spanned spike, dominant at 160-218 and 743-854. Baseline serostatus was positive in only a handful of AZD1222 recipients. Increased Spike-specific TCR breadth and depth were observed after two AZD1222 doses.

This table comes from immunoSEQ multiplex PCR, and its TCRdb copy is limited to in-frame clones, with some not included. This table has approximately 150,000 clones, roughly nine tenths appearing once. Details on this clone: Its antigen is still unknown.

Trimming pared 6 bases from V and 1 base from J, leaving 7 bases between. CDR3 size: 12 residues. Germline CDR1 reads MDHEN; CDR2 reads SYDVKM. This material consisted of peripheral blood, taken on day 0 of AZD1222 vaccination. The genes are TRBV28 and TRBJ2-7; D may be TRBD2 (5 bases). The sequence derives from an adult in good health. CDR3 nucleotide sequence: TGTGCCAGCAGGCTAGCTTCCTACGAGCAGTACTTC. The encoded protein is CASRLASYEQYF.